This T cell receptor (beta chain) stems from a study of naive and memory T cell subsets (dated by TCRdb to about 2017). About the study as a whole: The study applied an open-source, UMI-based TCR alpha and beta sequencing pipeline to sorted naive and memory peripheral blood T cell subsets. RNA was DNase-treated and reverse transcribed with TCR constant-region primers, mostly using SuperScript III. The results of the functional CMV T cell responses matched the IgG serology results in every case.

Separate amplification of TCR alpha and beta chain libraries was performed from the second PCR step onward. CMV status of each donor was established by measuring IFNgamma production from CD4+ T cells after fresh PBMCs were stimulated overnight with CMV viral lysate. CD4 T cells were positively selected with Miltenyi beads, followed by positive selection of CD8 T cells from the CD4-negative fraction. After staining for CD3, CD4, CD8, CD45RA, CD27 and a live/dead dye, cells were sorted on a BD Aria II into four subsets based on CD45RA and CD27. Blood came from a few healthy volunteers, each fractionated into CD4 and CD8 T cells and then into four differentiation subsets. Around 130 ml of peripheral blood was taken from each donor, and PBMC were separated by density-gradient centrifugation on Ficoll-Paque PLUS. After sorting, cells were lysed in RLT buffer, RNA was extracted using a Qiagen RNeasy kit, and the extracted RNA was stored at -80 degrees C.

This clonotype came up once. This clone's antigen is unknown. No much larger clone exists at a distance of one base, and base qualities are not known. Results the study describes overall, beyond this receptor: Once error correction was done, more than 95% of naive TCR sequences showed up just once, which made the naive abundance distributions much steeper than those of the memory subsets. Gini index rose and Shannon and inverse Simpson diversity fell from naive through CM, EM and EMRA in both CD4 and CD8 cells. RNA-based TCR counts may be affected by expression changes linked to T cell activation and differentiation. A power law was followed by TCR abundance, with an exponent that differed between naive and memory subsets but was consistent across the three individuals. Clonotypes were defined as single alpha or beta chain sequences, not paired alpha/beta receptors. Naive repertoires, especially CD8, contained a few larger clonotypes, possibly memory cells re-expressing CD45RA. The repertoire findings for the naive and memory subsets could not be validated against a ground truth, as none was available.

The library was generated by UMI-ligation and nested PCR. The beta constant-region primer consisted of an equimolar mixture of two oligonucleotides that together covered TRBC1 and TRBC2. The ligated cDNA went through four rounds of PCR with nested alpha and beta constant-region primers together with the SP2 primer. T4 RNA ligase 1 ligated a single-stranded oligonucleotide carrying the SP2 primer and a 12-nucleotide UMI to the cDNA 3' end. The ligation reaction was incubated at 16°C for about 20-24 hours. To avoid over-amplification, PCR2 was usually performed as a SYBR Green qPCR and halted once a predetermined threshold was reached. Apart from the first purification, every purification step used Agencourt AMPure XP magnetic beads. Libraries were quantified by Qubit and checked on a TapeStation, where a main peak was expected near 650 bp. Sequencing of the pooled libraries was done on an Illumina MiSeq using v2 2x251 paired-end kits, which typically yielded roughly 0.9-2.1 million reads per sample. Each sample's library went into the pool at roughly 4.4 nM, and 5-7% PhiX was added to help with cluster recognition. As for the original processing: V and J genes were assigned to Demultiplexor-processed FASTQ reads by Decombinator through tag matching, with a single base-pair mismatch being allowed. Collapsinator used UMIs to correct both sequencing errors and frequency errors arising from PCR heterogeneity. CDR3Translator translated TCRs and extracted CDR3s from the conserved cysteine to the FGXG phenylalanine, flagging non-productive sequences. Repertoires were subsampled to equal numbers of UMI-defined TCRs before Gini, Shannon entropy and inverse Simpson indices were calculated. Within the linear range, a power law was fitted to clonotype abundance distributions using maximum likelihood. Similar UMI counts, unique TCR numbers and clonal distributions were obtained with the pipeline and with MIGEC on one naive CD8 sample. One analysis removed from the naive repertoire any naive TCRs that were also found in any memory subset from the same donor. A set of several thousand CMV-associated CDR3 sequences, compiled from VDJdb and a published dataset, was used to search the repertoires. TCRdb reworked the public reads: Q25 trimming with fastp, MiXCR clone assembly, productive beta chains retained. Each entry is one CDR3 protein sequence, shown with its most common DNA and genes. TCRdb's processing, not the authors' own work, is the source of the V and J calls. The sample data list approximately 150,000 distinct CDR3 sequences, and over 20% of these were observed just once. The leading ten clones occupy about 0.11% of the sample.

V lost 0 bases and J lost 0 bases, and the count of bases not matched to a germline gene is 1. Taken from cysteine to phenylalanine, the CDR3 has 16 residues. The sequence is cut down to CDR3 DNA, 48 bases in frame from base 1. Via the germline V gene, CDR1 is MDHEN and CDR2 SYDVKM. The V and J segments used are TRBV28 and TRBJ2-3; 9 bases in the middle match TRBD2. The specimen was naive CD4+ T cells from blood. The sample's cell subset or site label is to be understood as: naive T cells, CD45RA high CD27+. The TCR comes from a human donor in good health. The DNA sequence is TGTGCCAGCAGTTTATGGCGGGAGGGGAGCACAGATACGCAGTATTTT. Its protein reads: CASSLWREGSTDTQYF.